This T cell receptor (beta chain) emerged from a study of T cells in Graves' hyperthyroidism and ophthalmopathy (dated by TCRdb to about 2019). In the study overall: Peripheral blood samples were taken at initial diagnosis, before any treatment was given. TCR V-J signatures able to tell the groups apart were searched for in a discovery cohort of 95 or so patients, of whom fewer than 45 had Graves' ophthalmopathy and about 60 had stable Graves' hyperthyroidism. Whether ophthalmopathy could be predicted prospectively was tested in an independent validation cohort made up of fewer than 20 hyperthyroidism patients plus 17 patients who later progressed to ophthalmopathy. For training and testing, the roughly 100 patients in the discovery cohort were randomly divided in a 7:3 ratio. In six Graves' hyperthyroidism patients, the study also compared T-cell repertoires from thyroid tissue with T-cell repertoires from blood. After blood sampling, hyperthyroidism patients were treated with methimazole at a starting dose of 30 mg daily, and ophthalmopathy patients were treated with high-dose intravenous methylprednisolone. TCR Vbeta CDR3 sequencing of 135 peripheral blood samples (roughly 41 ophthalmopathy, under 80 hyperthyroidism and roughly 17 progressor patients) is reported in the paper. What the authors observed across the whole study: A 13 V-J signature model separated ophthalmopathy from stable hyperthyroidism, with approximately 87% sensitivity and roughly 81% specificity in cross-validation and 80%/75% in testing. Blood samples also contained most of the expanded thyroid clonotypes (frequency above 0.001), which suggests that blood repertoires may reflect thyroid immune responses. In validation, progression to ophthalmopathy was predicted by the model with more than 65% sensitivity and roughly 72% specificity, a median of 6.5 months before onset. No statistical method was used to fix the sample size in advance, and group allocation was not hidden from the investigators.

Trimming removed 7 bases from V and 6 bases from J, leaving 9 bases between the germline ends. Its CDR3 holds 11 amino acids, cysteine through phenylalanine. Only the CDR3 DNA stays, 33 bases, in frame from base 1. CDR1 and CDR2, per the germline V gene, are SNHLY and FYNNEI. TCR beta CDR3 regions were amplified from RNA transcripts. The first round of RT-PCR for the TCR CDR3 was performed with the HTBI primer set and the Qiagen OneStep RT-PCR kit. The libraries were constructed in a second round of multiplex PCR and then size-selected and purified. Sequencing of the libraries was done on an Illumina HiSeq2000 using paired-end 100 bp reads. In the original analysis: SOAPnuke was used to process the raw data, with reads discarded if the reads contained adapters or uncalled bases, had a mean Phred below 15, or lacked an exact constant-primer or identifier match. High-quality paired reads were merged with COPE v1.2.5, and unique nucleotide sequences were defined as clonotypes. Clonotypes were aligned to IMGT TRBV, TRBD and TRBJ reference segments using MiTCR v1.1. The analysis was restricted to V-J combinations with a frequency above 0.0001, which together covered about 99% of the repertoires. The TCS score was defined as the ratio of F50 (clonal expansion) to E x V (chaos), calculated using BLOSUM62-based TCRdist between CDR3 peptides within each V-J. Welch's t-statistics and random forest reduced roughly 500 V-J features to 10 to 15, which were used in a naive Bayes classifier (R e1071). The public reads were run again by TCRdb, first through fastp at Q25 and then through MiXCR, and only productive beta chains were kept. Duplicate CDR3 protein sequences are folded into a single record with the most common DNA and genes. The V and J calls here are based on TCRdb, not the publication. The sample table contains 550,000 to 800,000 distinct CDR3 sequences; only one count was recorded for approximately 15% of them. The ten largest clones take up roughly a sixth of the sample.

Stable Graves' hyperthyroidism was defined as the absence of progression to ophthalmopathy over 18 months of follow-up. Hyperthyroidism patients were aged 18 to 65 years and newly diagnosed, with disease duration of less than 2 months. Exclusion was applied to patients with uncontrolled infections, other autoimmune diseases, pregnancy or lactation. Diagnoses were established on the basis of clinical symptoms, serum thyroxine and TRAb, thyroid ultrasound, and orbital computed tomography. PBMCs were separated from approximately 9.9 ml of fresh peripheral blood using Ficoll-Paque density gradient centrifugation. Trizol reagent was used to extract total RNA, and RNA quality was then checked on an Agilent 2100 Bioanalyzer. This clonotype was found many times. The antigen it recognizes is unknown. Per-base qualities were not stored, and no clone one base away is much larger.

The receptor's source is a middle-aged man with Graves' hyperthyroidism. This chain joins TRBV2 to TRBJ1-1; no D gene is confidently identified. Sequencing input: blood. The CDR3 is CASNLGAEAFF. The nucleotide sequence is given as TGTGCCAGCAACCTGGGCGCTGAAGCTTTCTTT.